The entry below describes one T cell receptor beta chain. The data were obtained in a study of blood T cell repertoires in COVID-19. Germline V gene data show CDR1 as SGHTA and CDR2 as FQGNSA. Between the trimmed V and J ends, which lost 4 bases and 5 bases, there was a span of 21 bases. The CDR3 sequence is 17 residues long. The data were produced by immunoSEQ multiplex PCR, yet TCRdb's version contains in-frame clones alone and is incomplete. The table includes approximately 460,000 clones, roughly nine tenths detected once. Sequenced input: peripheral blood. The rearrangement joins TRBV7-2 to TRBJ2-1, with D tentatively TRBD1 (7 bases). The sequence derives from a man younger than 35 with COVID-19, enrolled during active disease. The CDR3 is CASSSGFRGALDNEQFF. The CDR3 bases are TGTGCCAGCAGCTCCGGATTCAGGGGGGCCCTTGACAATGAGCAGTTCTTC.